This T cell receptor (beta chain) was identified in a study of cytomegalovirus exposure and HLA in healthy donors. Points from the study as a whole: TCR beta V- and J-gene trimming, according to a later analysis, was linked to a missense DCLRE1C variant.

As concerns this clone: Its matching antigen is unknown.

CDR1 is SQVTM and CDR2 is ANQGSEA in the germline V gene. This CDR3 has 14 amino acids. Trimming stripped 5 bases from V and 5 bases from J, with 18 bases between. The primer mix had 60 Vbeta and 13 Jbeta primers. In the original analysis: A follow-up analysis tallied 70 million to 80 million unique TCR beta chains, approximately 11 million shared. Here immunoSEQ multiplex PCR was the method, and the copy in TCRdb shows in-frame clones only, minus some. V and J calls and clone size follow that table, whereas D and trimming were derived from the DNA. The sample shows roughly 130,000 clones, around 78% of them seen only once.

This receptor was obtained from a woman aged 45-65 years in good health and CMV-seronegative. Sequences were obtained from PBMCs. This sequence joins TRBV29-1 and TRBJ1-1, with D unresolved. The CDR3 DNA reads TGCAGCGTTCTCCGAAGGCTGGCGGGGACTGAAGCTTTCTTT. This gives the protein CSVLRRLAGTEAFF.